This is a list of T cell receptor beta chains from one sample in a study of identical twins. Using its own MiXCR run on the 5' RACE reads, TCRdb lists one record per CDR3 protein. The data show approximately 700,000 distinct CDR3 sequences, roughly 20% seen once. The same sample was also studied in work on T cells expressing NK-cell markers.

The sample taken for sequencing was PBMCs. These receptors all stem from a woman aged 18-29 years in good health. The CDR3 runs from the conserved cysteine through the conserved F or W. Each record gives: D gene, clone size, V gene, J gene, CDR3 protein, CDR3 DNA. The D gene is left open where the match is weak. Clone size is not always given. Where it is, it says once, few, many or a class for expanded clones.

d_gene: -; abundance: few; v_gene: TRBV5-6; j_gene: TRBJ1-1; CDR3aa: CASSLGGFMNTEAFF; CDR3nt: TGTGCCAGCAGCTTGGGCGGATTCATGAACACTGAAGCTTTCTTT
d_gene: -; abundance: -; v_gene: TRBV29-1; j_gene: TRBJ2-5; CDR3aa: CSVLRERSSPGTQYF; CDR3nt: TGCAGCGTTCTCCGGGAGAGGTCCTCCCCAGGGACCCAGTACTTC
d_gene: -; abundance: few; v_gene: TRBV12-3/TRBV12-4; j_gene: TRBJ1-1; CDR3aa: CASSPHGSEAFF; CDR3nt: TGTGCCAGCAGTCCCCATGGGAGTGAAGCTTTCTTT
d_gene: -; abundance: few; v_gene: TRBV5-5; j_gene: TRBJ2-3; CDR3aa: CASMADWGTDTQYF; CDR3nt: TGTGCCAGCATGGCCGACTGGGGCACAGATACGCAGTATTTT
d_gene: -; abundance: many; v_gene: TRBV5-1; j_gene: TRBJ1-1; CDR3aa: CASSLVAGMNTEAFF; CDR3nt: TGCGCCAGCAGCTTGGTTGCAGGGATGAACACTGAAGCTTTCTTT
d_gene: TRBD1; abundance: few; v_gene: TRBV29-1; j_gene: TRBJ2-7; CDR3aa: CSVGTPDRGGSEQYF; CDR3nt: TGCAGCGTTGGAACACCGGACAGGGGAGGCTCCGAGCAGTACTTC
d_gene: TRBD1; abundance: few; v_gene: TRBV7-2; j_gene: TRBJ1-1; CDR3aa: CASSPRSGGVEAFF; CDR3nt: TGTGCCAGCAGCCCCAGGTCAGGGGGCGTTGAAGCTTTCTTT
d_gene: TRBD1; abundance: few; v_gene: TRBV6-5; j_gene: TRBJ1-1; CDR3aa: CARDRAVIGAFF; CDR3nt: TGTGCCAGGGACAGGGCCGTGATCGGAGCTTTCTTT
d_gene: -; abundance: -; v_gene: TRBV6-1; j_gene: TRBJ2-2; CDR3aa: CASSRWELFF; CDR3nt: TGTGCCAGCAGTCGATGGGAGCTGTTTTTT
d_gene: -; abundance: many; v_gene: TRBV6-6; j_gene: TRBJ2-1; CDR3aa: CASGYSYNEQFF; CDR3nt: TGTGCCAGCGGGTACTCCTACAATGAGCAGTTCTTC
d_gene: -; abundance: few; v_gene: TRBV7-9; j_gene: TRBJ2-1; CDR3aa: CASSIHSGYEQFF; CDR3nt: TGTGCCAGCAGCATCCACTCGGGTTATGAGCAGTTCTTC
d_gene: -; abundance: -; v_gene: TRBV11-2; j_gene: TRBJ1-1; CDR3aa: CASSQPWVVYGTEAFF; CDR3nt: TGTGCCAGCAGCCAACCTTGGGTTGTGTACGGGACTGAAGCTTTCTTT
d_gene: TRBD2; abundance: -; v_gene: TRBV20-1; j_gene: TRBJ2-2; CDR3aa: CSARDRAGANTGELFF; CDR3nt: TGCAGTGCTAGAGATAGGGCGGGAGCGAACACCGGGGAGCTGTTTTTT